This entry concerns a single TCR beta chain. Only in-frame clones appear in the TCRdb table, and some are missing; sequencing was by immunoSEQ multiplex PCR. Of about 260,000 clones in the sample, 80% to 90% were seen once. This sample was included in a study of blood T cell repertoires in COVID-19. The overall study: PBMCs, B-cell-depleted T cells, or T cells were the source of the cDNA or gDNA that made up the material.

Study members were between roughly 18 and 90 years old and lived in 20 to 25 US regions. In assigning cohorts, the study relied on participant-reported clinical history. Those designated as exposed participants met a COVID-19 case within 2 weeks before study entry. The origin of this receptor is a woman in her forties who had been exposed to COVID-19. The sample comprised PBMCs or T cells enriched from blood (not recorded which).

CDR3 residues: CASSEQSSGNTIYF. CDR3 in DNA: TGTGCCAGCAGCGAACAAAGCTCTGGAAACACCATATATTTT. The chain employs TRBV9 and TRBJ1-3; D not resolved. V was shortened by 3 bases and J by 0 bases, with 7 bases between the two germline ends. The CDR3 consists of 14 residues. The germline V gene has CDR1 SGDLS and CDR2 YYNGEE. Full variable domain (missing parts from reference TRBV9 and TRBJ1-3): DSGVTQTPKHLITATGQRVTLRCSPRSGDLSVYWYQQSLDQGLQFLIQYYNGEERAKGNILERFSAQQFPDLHSELNLSSLELGDSALYFCASSEQSSGNTIYFGEGSWLTVV.